One sample yielded the 17 T cell receptor beta chains listed below, sequenced in a study of blood T cell repertoires in COVID-19. Some clones are missing from TCRdb's copy, which holds only in-frame ones; the method was immunoSEQ multiplex PCR. The sample has about 250,000 clones, roughly 80% seen once; the top ten hold more than 7%. The sequencing sample was made of peripheral blood. These TCRs come from a man older than 75 with acute or convalescent COVID-19.

This chain links TRBV7-8 with TRBJ2-3; 9 bases fit TRBD2. Germline assignment: CDR1 SGHVS and CDR2 FQNEAQ. The CDR3 is 16 amino acids. V lost 6 bases, J lost 4 bases, and 11 bases stayed unmatched. The CDR3 nucleotides are TGTGCCAGCAGACCCAAGAGCGGGAGGTTGGCAGATACGCAGTATTTT. It encodes CASRPKSGRLADTQYF.

The V gene is TRBV5-8, the J gene TRBJ1-4; 8 bases are a match to TRBD1. The CDR3 spans 16 residues. V shed 4 bases, J shed 0 bases, and the junction held 5 bases outside the gene matches. Germline V gives CDR1 SGHTS, CDR2 YDEGEE. The DNA for the CDR3 is TGTGCCAGCAGCCTAGGGACAGGCCCAACTAATGAAAAACTGTTTTTT. It codes for CASSLGTGPTNEKLFF.

The CDR3 sequence: CASSEVGGVGADTQYF. In DNA, the CDR3 is TGTGCCAGCAGTGAAGTCGGCGGGGTAGGGGCAGATACGCAGTATTTT. The rearrangement joins TRBV6-1 to TRBJ2-3; D is perhaps TRBD2 (6 bases). Germline V gene sequence: CDR1 MNHNS, CDR2 SASEGT. The CDR3 has 16 residues. Trimming shortened V by 1 base and J by 4 bases, and 15 bases separated the two germline ends.

This clone was detected once. As DNA, the CDR3 is TGTGCCAGCAGTTCCCGGGATCTGGGGAAGGTTAATGAAAAACTGTTTTTT. Its protein is CASSSRDLGKVNEKLFF. The rearrangement uses TRBV27 and TRBJ1-4, with D unclear. Trimming took off 4 bases at V and 4 bases at J, with 19 bases between the two ends. Germline V gene sequence: CDR1 MNHEY, CDR2 SMNVEV (reference sequence). The CDR3 covers 17 residues.

The chain combines TRBV21-1 with TRBJ1-1; TRBD1 is taken as the D call from the table, unchecked against the DNA. TRBV21-1 is reported as a pseudogene. This CDR3 spans 16 amino acids. In DNA, the CDR3 is TGTGCCAGCAGAGATCTTCCCGGGACAATGAACACTGAAGCTTTCTTT. Protein: CASRDLPGTMNTEAFF.

This clone was recorded only once. This chain links TRBV24-1 with TRBJ2-1; tentatively, D is TRBD1 (6 bases). With 5 bases removed from V and 16 bases from J, the gap between germline ends came to 17 bases. The germline V gene has CDR1 KGHDR and CDR2 SFDVKD. The CDR3 loop spans 12 amino acids. DNA for the CDR3: TGTGCCACCAGTGCCCAACAGGGTCCAACCTTCTTC. Translating it yields CATSAQQGPTFF.

This chain connects TRBV9 to TRBJ1-5, with D unresolved. CDR1 is SGDLS, CDR2 YYNGEE, per germline. Trimming cost V 5 bases and J 3 bases, with 12 bases left between them. CDR3 length equals 14 residues. DNA of the CDR3: TGTGCCAGCAGTTTTGGGAGATCCAATCAGCCCCAGCATTTT. Translation: CASSFGRSNQPQHF.

V usage is TRBV18 and J usage is TRBJ1-5; maybe TRBD1 (6 bases). The CDR3 length is 18 residues. V was pared by 2 bases and J by 0 bases, with 17 bases between. CDR1 is KGHSH, CDR2 LQKENI, per germline. As DNA, the CDR3 is TGTGCCAGCTCACCAGGACAGTCACTCTCATATAGCAATCAGCCCCAGCATTTT. Translating it yields CASSPGQSLSYSNQPQHF.

This clone was seen more than once but under ten times. The rearrangement links TRBV28 to TRBJ2-3, with a weak D call TRBD2 (7 bases). Germline lookup yields CDR1 MDHEN and CDR2 SYDVKM. V was trimmed by 3 bases and J by 2 bases, leaving 18 bases between them. This CDR3 has 17 residues. Written as DNA, the CDR3 is TGTGCCAGCAGTTTGGGACGGGGGGCCTTCCTCACAGATACGCAGTATTTT. Translation: CASSLGRGAFLTDTQYF.

The rearrangement links TRBV28 to TRBJ2-7; TRBD2 aligns across 11 bases. There are 14 residues in the CDR3. Germline values: CDR1 MDHEN, CDR2 SYDVKM. With 6 bases clipped from V and 6 bases from J, the junction kept 7 bases outside the gene matches. The CDR3 reads CASSLSGGAAEQYF. Written as DNA, the CDR3 is TGTGCCAGCAGCCTTAGCGGGGGGGCCGCCGAGCAGTACTTC.

V and J are TRBV10-3 and TRBJ2-7; 7 nucleotides match TRBD1. CDR1 and CDR2 from the germline V gene are ENHRY and SYGVKD. V was pared by 9 bases and J by 0 bases, with 8 bases of the junction left unmatched. CDR3 size: 14 residues. CDR3 bases: TGTGCCATTCGGCAGGGGGTTCTCTCCTACGAGCAGTACTTC. It translates to CAIRQGVLSYEQYF.

The CDR3 region has the DNA TGTGCCAGCAGCTTAGGCGGGAGGGAAGCAGATACGCAGTATTTT. Translated: CASSLGGREADTQYF. V is TRBV11-3 and J is TRBJ2-3; 9 bases line up with TRBD2. CDR1 SGHNT and CDR2 YENEEA come from the germline V gene. This CDR3 has 15 amino acids. The V and J ends lost 1 base and 4 bases, in that order; junction bases with no gene match: 3.

The CDR3 loop is CASSIGGTVPNTEAFF. CDR3 nucleotide sequence: TGTGCCAGTAGTATAGGGGGGACAGTCCCGAACACTGAAGCTTTCTTT. This sequence joins TRBV19 and TRBJ1-1, with TRBD1 matching 7 bases. CDR3 length equals 16 residues. V lost 1 base, J lost 1 base, and 6 bases stayed unmatched. Germline lookup yields CDR1 LNHDA and CDR2 SQIVND (reference sequence).

The chain recombines TRBV6-5 with TRBJ1-2; tentative D call: TRBD1 (6 bases). The CDR3 consists of 14 residues. CDR1 and CDR2 (germline): MNHEY, SVGAGI. The germline V and J ends were trimmed by 5 bases and 1 base, with 11 bases remaining between them. As DNA, the CDR3 is TGTGCCAGCAGTCGCAAGGGGGATAACTATGGCTACACCTTC. Its translation: CASSRKGDNYGYTF.

The CDR3 DNA is TGTGCCAGCAGCCCCACAGGCTTTGGGGGGGAAAAACTGTTTTTT. This gives the protein CASSPTGFGGEKLFF. The J gene is TRBJ1-4, the V gene TRBV9; TRBD1 might be the D (5 bases). Between the trimmed V and J ends, which lost 4 bases and 8 bases, there was a span of 18 bases. This CDR3 has 15 amino acids. The V gene's germline CDR1 is SGDLS and CDR2 YYNGEE.

The chain links TRBV18 to TRBJ2-5; TRBD1 matches 7 bases. Germline assignment: CDR1 KGHSH and CDR2 LQKENI. Unmatched junction bases numbered 4, after V lost 6 bases and J lost 3 bases. The CDR3 sequence is 13 residues long. CDR3 in amino acids: CASSLTGKETQYF. CDR3 DNA sequence: TGTGCCAGCTCCTTGACAGGGAAAGAGACCCAGTACTTC.

Concerning this clone itself: The sample has other DNA sequences that encode this CDR3 too. The chain is built from TRBV18 and TRBJ1-1, with D unclear. V was pared by 1 base and J by 0 bases, with 6 bases between. The CDR3 extends over 14 amino acids. CDR1 is KGHSH, CDR2 LQKENI, per germline. The CDR3 sequence: CASSPRQLNTEAFF. The CDR3 region has the DNA TGTGCCAGCTCACCACGGCAGTTGAACACTGAAGCTTTCTTT.